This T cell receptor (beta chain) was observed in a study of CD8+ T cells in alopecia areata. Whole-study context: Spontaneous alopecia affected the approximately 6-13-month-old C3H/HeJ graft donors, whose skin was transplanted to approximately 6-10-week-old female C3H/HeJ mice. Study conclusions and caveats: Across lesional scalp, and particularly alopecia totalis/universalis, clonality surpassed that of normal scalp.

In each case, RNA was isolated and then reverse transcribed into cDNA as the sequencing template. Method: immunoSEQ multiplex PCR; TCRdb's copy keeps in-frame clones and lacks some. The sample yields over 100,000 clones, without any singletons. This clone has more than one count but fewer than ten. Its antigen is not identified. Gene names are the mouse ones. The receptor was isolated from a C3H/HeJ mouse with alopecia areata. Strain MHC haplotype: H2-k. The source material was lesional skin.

The CDR3 is CASKDQGGDEQYF. CDR3 DNA, as far as it was read: TGTGCCAGCAAAGACCAGGGAGGGGAT. The V call is TRBV13-3, the J call TRBJ2-7; a weak D match, TRBD1 (5 bases). The read falls 4 residues short of the CDR3 end, and the missing part is taken from the germline J gene. Germline V gene data show CDR1 as NNHDY and CDR2 as SYVADS. This CDR3 contains 13 residues.